The 16 T cell receptor beta chains listed next were all sequenced from one sample in a study of blood T cell repertoires in COVID-19. Assay: immunoSEQ multiplex PCR; the TCRdb copy retains only in-frame clones and omits some. The table records 300,000 to 400,000 clones, 80% to 90% of them present only once. The sample was peripheral blood. Source of these receptors: a woman in her forties or fifties with COVID-19, enrolled during active disease.

The chain links TRBV6-5 to TRBJ1-5; no firm D call. Looked up from germline, CDR1 is MNHEY and CDR2 is SVGAGI. Deletions cut 8 bases from V and 0 bases from J, with 14 bases between. The CDR3 is 15 residues long. CDR3 coding DNA: TGTGCCAGCGGGCGGGGTGGTTATAGCAATCAGCCCCAGCATTTT. Its translation is CASGRGGYSNQPQHF.

The gene calls are TRBV27 and TRBJ2-6; D gene uncertain. The CDR3 totals 15 residues. Germline-derived CDR1 and CDR2 are MNHEY and SMNVEV (reference sequence). Deletions cut 6 bases from V and 0 bases from J, with 9 bases between. The CDR3 DNA reads TGTGCCAGCAGACCACCGAGCTCTGGGGCCAACGTCCTGACTTTC. As protein: CASRPPSSGANVLTF. The whole variable domain, remainder taken from reference TRBV27 and TRBJ2-6, is EAQVTQNPRYLITVTGKKLTVTCSQNMNHEYMSWYRQDPGLGLRQIYYSMNVEVTDKGDVPEGYKVSRKEKRNFPLILESPSPNQTSLYFCASRPPSSGANVLTFGAGSRLTVL.

The chain recombines TRBV18 with TRBJ1-1; possibly TRBD1 for D (5 bases). V gave up 8 bases and J gave up 0 bases, with 10 bases separating them. Germline CDR1 is KGHSH and CDR2 is LQKENI. The CDR3 spans 13 residues. CDR3 nucleotides: TGTGCCAGCCGGGACTTATTGAACACTGAAGCTTTCTTT. It codes for CASRDLLNTEAFF.

This clone was counted at least ten times. The chain links TRBV5-1 to TRBJ2-3, with 9 bases matching TRBD2. CDR1 SGHRS and CDR2 YFSETQ come from the germline V gene. Trimming took 3 bases from V and 0 from J; bases not matched to a gene: 8. The CDR3 covers 17 residues. Written as DNA, the CDR3 is TGCGCCAGCAGCTCCTATGGACTAGCGTCTAGCACAGATACGCAGTATTTT. Translated: CASSSYGLASSTDTQYF.

This clone showed up just a few times. The chain recombines TRBV3-1 (or the pseudogene TRBV3-2) with TRBJ1-1; perhaps TRBD1 as D (6 bases). The CDR3 runs to 12 residues. Between the trimmed V and J ends, which lost 5 bases and 6 bases, there was a span of 10 bases. CDR1 LGHDT and CDR2 YNNKEL come from the germline V gene (reference sequence). The CDR3 nucleotides read TGTGCCAGCAGCTTCAGGGGTCCTGAAGCTTTCTTT. Translated: CASSFRGPEAFF.

This chain uses TRBV5-6 with TRBJ2-5; tentatively, D is TRBD1 (6 bases). The V gene lost 3 bases and the J gene lost 5 bases, with 11 bases spanning the gap. CDR3 length equals 13 residues. Per the germline V gene, CDR1 is SGHDT and CDR2 is YYEEEE. CDR3 amino acids: CASSSQGRETQYF. The CDR3, as DNA: TGTGCCAGCAGCTCACAGGGACGGGAGACCCAGTACTTC. The full variable domain, rest sourced from reference TRBV5-6 and TRBJ2-5, is DAGVTQSPTHLIKTRGQQVTLRCSPKSGHDTVSWYQQALGQGPQFIFQYYEEEERQRGNFPDRFSGHQFPNYSSELNVNALLLGDSALYLCASSSQGRETQYFGPGTRLLVL.

V and J are TRBV29-1 and TRBJ2-1; 8 bases line up with TRBD1. This CDR3 has 13 residues. CDR1 is SQVTM and CDR2 is ANQGSEA in the germline V gene. V trimming: 4 bases; J trimming: 11 bases; junction bases outside the gene matches: 10. The CDR3 nucleotides read TGCAGCGTTGTAGCCAGGGGGCCTAGAAAGCAGTTCTTC. Translation gives CSVVARGPRKQFF.

This chain uses TRBV18 with TRBJ2-1; 13 positions agree with TRBD2. There are 15 residues in the CDR3. Germline lookup yields CDR1 KGHSH and CDR2 LQKENI. J gave up 4 bases and V 6 bases, and 3 bases lay outside the gene matches. As DNA, the CDR3 is TGTGCCAGCTCGAAGGGACTAGCGGGGTACAATGAGCAGTTCTTC. It translates to CASSKGLAGYNEQFF.

This clone appeared a single time. The chain links TRBV5-1 to TRBJ1-2; TRBD1 agrees at 7 bases. Germline V gene sequence: CDR1 SGHRS, CDR2 YFSETQ. V shed 0 bases, J shed 2 bases, and the junction held 10 bases outside the gene matches. This CDR3 has 17 residues. The CDR3 bases are TGCGCCAGCAGCTTGGACCTTGCCCGGGGACAGAACTATGGCTACACCTTC. Its protein is CASSLDLARGQNYGYTF.

The chain employs TRBV27 and TRBJ2-2; 11 bases map to TRBD2. The V and J ends lost 6 bases and 5 bases, in that order; junction bases with no gene match: 14. This CDR3 comprises 18 residues. Germline V gene lookup returns CDR1 MNHEY and CDR2 SMNVEV (reference sequence). This CDR3 is CASRSYATSGIPTGELFF. CDR3 in DNA: TGTGCCAGCAGATCCTATGCGACTAGCGGGATCCCGACCGGGGAGCTGTTTTTT.

As concerns this clone: Distinct nucleotide sequences in the sample also encode this CDR3. The chain is built from TRBV18 and TRBJ2-7; D is uncertain. Germline lookup yields CDR1 KGHSH and CDR2 LQKENI. The CDR3 has 13 amino acids. Trimming pared 2 bases from V and 0 bases from J, leaving 5 bases between. CDR3 DNA: TGTGCCAGCTCACCAGCTAGCTCCTACGAGCAGTACTTC. Amino acid sequence: CASSPASSYEQYF.

This clone was seen once. The V gene is TRBV6-5, the J gene TRBJ1-1; D is ambiguous. V lost 5 bases and J 0 bases, leaving 7 bases between the germline ends. Germline CDR1 is MNHEY and CDR2 is SVGAGI. The CDR3 is made up of 13 amino acids. CDR3 in amino acids: CASSRSVNTEAFF. As DNA, the CDR3 is TGTGCCAGCAGTCGTTCGGTGAACACTGAAGCTTTCTTT.

This rearrangement joins TRBV19 to TRBJ1-2, with a tentative D call TRBD1 (6 bases). Trimming pared 5 bases from V and 4 bases from J, leaving 14 bases between. CDR1 is LNHDA, CDR2 SQIVND, per germline (reference sequence). The CDR3 contains 14 residues. The CDR3 protein is CASSPIGGAYGYTF. The CDR3 bases are TGTGCCAGTAGTCCAATCGGGGGGGCCTATGGCTACACCTTC.

This chain joins TRBV7-9 and TRBJ2-3, with TRBD2 matching over 10 bases. CDR3 length equals 18 residues. The J segment lost 7 bases and the V segment lost 4 bases, leaving 17 bases of the junction unmatched. CDR1 is SEHNR, CDR2 FQNEAQ, per germline (reference sequence). The CDR3 DNA follows: TGTGCCAGCAGCTCAGCGCGGGAGGAACTAGCGGGATCTTATACGCAGTATTTT. Translation: CASSSAREELAGSYTQYF.

This chain uses TRBV5-1 with TRBJ2-3; D remains ambiguous. The germline V and J ends were trimmed by 4 bases and 6 bases, with 9 bases remaining between them. Germline V gene lookup returns CDR1 SGHRS and CDR2 YFSETQ. The CDR3 consists of 12 residues. The CDR3 sequence: CASSQFVDTQYF. The CDR3 DNA is TGCGCCAGCAGCCAGTTCGTGGATACGCAGTATTTT. The full variable domain, its missing parts supplied by reference TRBV5-1 and TRBJ2-3, is KAGVTQTPRYLIKTRGQQVTLSCSPISGHRSVSWYQQTPGQGLQFLFEYFSETQRNKGNFPGRFSGRQFSNSRSEMNVSTLELGDSALYLCASSQFVDTQYFGPGTRLTVL.

The V call is TRBV6-5, the J call TRBJ1-6; 7 positions agree with TRBD1. CDR1 is MNHEY and CDR2 is SVGAGI in the germline V gene. This CDR3 has 14 amino acids. After removal of 5 bases from V and 9 bases from J, the junction contained 7 bases not matched to a gene. In nucleotides, the CDR3 is TGTGCCAGCAGTCTGGACAGGTCCGCTTCACCCCTCCACTTT. This encodes CASSLDRSASPLHF.